This is a list of T cell receptor beta chains from one sample in a study of blood T cell repertoires in COVID-19. Clones were sequenced by immunoSEQ multiplex PCR, and TCRdb holds only the in-frame ones, with some missing. The sample includes some 56,000 clones, 85% to 90% of them seen just once. Specimen: peripheral blood. The receptors originated from an older woman with COVID-19, enrolled during active disease. The CDR3 runs from the conserved cysteine through the conserved F or W. Each record gives: J gene, V gene, CDR3 protein.

TRBJ2-7 TRBV28 CASSREVVYEQYF
TRBJ1-5 TRBV5-6 CASSRGSVSNQPQHF
TRBJ1-4 TRBV27 CASSRGQGWGREKLFF
TRBJ1-4 TRBV7-9 CASSFQGYEKLFF
TRBJ2-3 TRBV2 CASSEGGRQADTQYF
TRBJ2-3 TRBV6-2/TRBV6-3 CASSYPLTSGRRDTQYF
TRBJ2-7 TRBV3-1/TRBV3-2 CASSQGTSEQYF
TRBJ2-7 TRBV29-1 CSGRRKSSYEQYF
TRBJ2-1 TRBV13 CASSLLLAGVYNEQFF
TRBJ1-5 TRBV5-6 CASSLHQTGVPQHF
TRBJ2-7 TRBV5-1 CASSSRGSSYEQYF
TRBJ1-4 TRBV2 CASRDRVNEKLFF
TRBJ2-5 TRBV7-7 CASSPDRGQTQYF
TRBJ2-3 TRBV13 CASSLQGTDTQYF
TRBJ2-2 TRBV6-5 CASSKTGKAGELFF
TRBJ2-5 TRBV13 CASSLRRDSQETQYF
TRBJ1-3 TRBV11-2 CASSLAGGLSGNTIYF
TRBJ1-6 TRBV28 CASSNGGGFGTSPLHF
TRBJ1-2 TRBV30 CAWTTGGGVFGGYTF
TRBJ1-6 TRBV30 CAWSVHGAWNSPLHF
TRBJ2-1 TRBV29-1 CSGVGGYEQFF
TRBJ2-7 TRBV5-6 CASIRTGTGGYEQYF
TRBJ2-2 TRBV5-1 CASSRDQAGNTGELFF
TRBJ2-1 TRBV7-9 CASSLYRGYNEQFF
TRBJ2-3 TRBV6-6 CASMPSSTDTQYF
TRBJ2-5 TRBV18 CASSHYPTGTLGETQYF
TRBJ2-5 TRBV29-1 CSVAPQGNGETQYF